The clone carrying this T cell receptor (beta chain) was detected only a few times. Its antigen is unknown. This sample stems from a study of CD8 T cells in ankylosing spondylitis. Quantitative 5'-RACE with molecular barcodes generated TCR beta libraries. TCRdb used MiXCR to reprocess the 5' RACE reads, holding one entry per CDR3 protein. The sample holds 450,000 or so distinct CDR3 sequences, roughly a quarter seen once. The CDR3 extends over 17 amino acids. Germline V gene data show CDR1 as LGHDT and CDR2 as YNNKEL (reference sequence). Trimming cost V 0 bases and J 4 bases; bases outside gene matches: 8. Findings and limits, study-wide: There was a TCR beta motif, made of eight highly homologous variants, that appeared characteristic of ankylosing spondylitis blood. Some of the motif variants had earlier been found in reactive arthritis patients' fluid and blood. CD8+ disease-linked clones were present at relatively low frequencies in blood. Disease-associated clones were reportedly significantly overrepresented in matched ankylosing spondylitis synovial fluid.

The rearrangement links TRBV3-1 to TRBJ2-1, with 8 bases aligning to TRBD2. The sample consisted of blood, either unsorted or a sorted T cell fraction (not recorded which). This TCR came from a male donor with ankylosing spondylitis. The CDR3 nucleotides read TGTGCCAGCAGCCAAGATAGGGCTAGCGGGTCGTACAATGAGCAGTTCTTC. It yields the protein CASSQDRASGSYNEQFF.